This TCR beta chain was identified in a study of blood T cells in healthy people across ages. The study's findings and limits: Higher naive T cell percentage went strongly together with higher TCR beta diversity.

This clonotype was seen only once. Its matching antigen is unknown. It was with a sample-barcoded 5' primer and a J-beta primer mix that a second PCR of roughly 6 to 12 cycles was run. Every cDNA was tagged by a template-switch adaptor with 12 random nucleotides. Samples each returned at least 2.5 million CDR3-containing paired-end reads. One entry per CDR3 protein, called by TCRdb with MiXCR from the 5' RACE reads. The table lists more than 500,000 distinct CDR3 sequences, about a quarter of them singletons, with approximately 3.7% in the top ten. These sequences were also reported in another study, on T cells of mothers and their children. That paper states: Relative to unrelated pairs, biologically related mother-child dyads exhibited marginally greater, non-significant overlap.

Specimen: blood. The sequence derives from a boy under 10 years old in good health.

The CDR3 loop is CASSGQSPYEQYF. For the CDR3, the DNA is TGTGCCAGCAGCGGACAGAGTCCCTACGAGCAGTACTTC. The gene calls are TRBV12-3 or TRBV12-4 and TRBJ2-7; the D gene is possibly TRBD1 (6 bases). The CDR3 covers 13 residues. Trimming stripped 6 bases from V and 2 bases from J, with 11 bases between.